The 15 T cell receptor beta chains reported below all come from one sample, sequenced in a study of control samples from healthy donors and cancer patients. Sequencing used immunoSEQ multiplex PCR; TCRdb keeps in-frame clones, though not all of them. The table records about 230,000 clones, about four fifths of them present only once. Sequenced material: PBMCs. Every receptor here comes from a woman aged 60-75 years with lung cancer.

The chain links TRBV18 to TRBJ1-2; D is uncertain. Trimming cost V 0 bases and J 1 base, with 9 bases left between them. Germline values: CDR1 KGHSH, CDR2 LQKENI. This CDR3 has 15 residues. The CDR3 loop reads CASSPPMQDNYGYTF. The DNA of the CDR3 is TGTGCCAGCTCACCACCTATGCAGGATAACTATGGCTACACCTTC.

The V and J genes are TRBV9 and TRBJ1-4, with a possible D match to TRBD1 (5 bases). V was shortened by 2 bases and J by 8 bases, with 13 bases between the two germline ends. Germline CDR1 is SGDLS and CDR2 is YYNGEE. The CDR3 runs to 14 residues. The CDR3 loop is CASSVTPRGEKLFF. The CDR3 bases are TGTGCCAGCAGCGTGACACCGAGGGGAGAAAAACTGTTTTTT.

Written as DNA, the CDR3 is TGTGCCAGCACCCCAGCGGGGGAGGTGAACACTGAAGCTTTCTTT. It codes for CASTPAGEVNTEAFF. The J gene is TRBJ1-1, the V gene TRBV6-5; maybe TRBD1 (5 bases). V lost 7 bases and J 0 bases, leaving 15 bases between the germline ends. CDR1 MNHEY and CDR2 SVGAGI come from the germline V gene. The CDR3 sequence is 15 residues long.

This clone was found a few times. The chain employs TRBV29-1 and TRBJ2-7, with 8 bases aligning to TRBD1. The V gene end was trimmed by 6 bases and the J gene end by 0 bases; junction bases not matched to a gene: 7. The CDR3 sequence is 14 residues long. Per germline, CDR1 SQVTM and CDR2 ANQGSEA. Here the CDR3 reads CSVAGGVLSYEQYF. As DNA, the CDR3 is TGCAGCGTGGCAGGGGGCGTACTCTCCTACGAGCAGTACTTC.

The genes are TRBV6-1 and TRBJ2-3, with D possibly TRBD2 on 6 matching bases. This CDR3 is 15 amino acids long. Between the trimmed V and J ends, which lost 2 bases and 0 bases, there was a span of 9 bases. Germline V gene lookup returns CDR1 MNHNS and CDR2 SASEGT. This chain's CDR3 is CASSEFRGSTDTQYF. CDR3 coding DNA: TGTGCCAGCAGTGAATTCCGGGGGAGCACAGATACGCAGTATTTT.

The CDR3 is CASSRRELSGYTF. CDR3 nucleotide sequence: TGTGCCAGCAGCCGCCGGGAATTGAGTGGCTACACCTTC. The chain couples TRBV5-5 to TRBJ1-2; D gene ambiguous. CDR3 length equals 13 residues. The germline V gene has CDR1 SGHKS and CDR2 YYEKEE (reference sequence). Trimming took off 4 bases at V and 7 bases at J, with 14 bases between the two ends.

The chain joins TRBV19 to TRBJ2-6; 9 positions match TRBD1. The CDR3 length is 17 residues. Germline V gives CDR1 LNHDA, CDR2 SQIVND (reference sequence). Trimming took 6 bases from V and 0 from J; bases not matched to a gene: 6. CDR3 bases: TGTGCCAGTAGGCCGGGACAGGGTTACTCTGGGGCCAACGTCCTGACTTTC. It encodes CASRPGQGYSGANVLTF.

Here the CDR3 reads CASRGEAGGLVSYEQYF. In nucleotides, the CDR3 is TGTGCCAGCAGGGGGGAAGCCGGGGGACTAGTATCCTACGAGCAGTACTTC. V usage is TRBV5-6 and J usage is TRBJ2-7, with 8 nucleotides matching TRBD2. The CDR3 spans 17 residues. The V segment lost 5 bases and the J segment 1 base; nucleotides outside the gene matches: 14. Germline lookup yields CDR1 SGHDT and CDR2 YYEEEE.

The rearrangement joins TRBV5-1 to TRBJ2-5; TRBD2 aligns across 7 bases. CDR1 and CDR2 from the germline V gene are SGHRS and YFSETQ. Trimming removed 4 bases from V and 1 base from J; junction bases left unmatched: 10. There are 16 residues in the CDR3. For the CDR3, the DNA is TGCGCCAGCAGCACCGATGCTAGCGGCTTCCAAGAGACCCAGTACTTC. This encodes CASSTDASGFQETQYF.

This chain links TRBV6-6 with TRBJ1-2; D ambiguous. Trimming removed 5 bases from V and 3 bases from J, with 16 bases in between. The CDR3 runs 15 residues. The germline CDR1 and CDR2 sequences are MNHNY and SVGAGI (reference sequence). The CDR3: CASSAQLGSYYGYTF. CDR3 DNA sequence: TGTGCCAGCAGTGCCCAACTCGGGAGTTACTATGGCTACACCTTC.

The V gene is TRBV9, the J gene TRBJ1-3; D gene uncertain. Trimming stripped 4 bases from V and 0 bases from J, with 14 bases between. Germline V gives CDR1 SGDLS, CDR2 YYNGEE. The CDR3 totals 16 residues. DNA for the CDR3: TGTGCCAGCAGCACCCGGACCGCACCCTCTGGAAACACCATATATTTT. It encodes CASSTRTAPSGNTIYF.

A few counts support this clone. V usage is TRBV5-1 and J usage is TRBJ1-1; unclear D gene. The germline CDR1 and CDR2 sequences are SGHRS and YFSETQ. The CDR3 has 14 residues. V shed 0 bases and J shed 6 bases, with 12 bases lying between them. The CDR3: CASSLGRVGAEAFF. CDR3 sequence (DNA): TGCGCCAGCAGCTTGGGTAGGGTCGGGGCTGAAGCTTTCTTT.

Many counts were recorded for this clone. The J gene is TRBJ1-5, the V gene TRBV27; TRBD1 aligns across 7 bases. After removal of 6 bases from V and 9 bases from J, the junction contained 14 bases not matched to a gene. The CDR3 runs to 15 residues. Per the germline V gene, CDR1 is MNHEY and CDR2 is SMNVEV (reference sequence). CDR3 region: CASSHRDSAPRPQHF. The CDR3 coding sequence is TGTGCCAGCAGCCACCGGGACAGCGCGCCCCGGCCCCAGCATTTT.

The chain combines TRBV28 with TRBJ1-2; TRBD1 matches 7 bases. The germline gives CDR1 MDHEN, CDR2 SYDVKM. The J segment lost 8 bases and the V segment lost 4 bases, leaving 4 bases of the junction unmatched. The CDR3 runs 12 residues. The CDR3 DNA reads as TGTGCCAGCAGTTCGAACAGGGGCGGCTACACCTTC. This codes for CASSSNRGGYTF.

V gene TRBV5-4 combines with J gene TRBJ1-3; tentatively, D is TRBD1 (5 bases). Trimming took off 1 base at V and 3 bases at J, with 5 bases between the two ends. Germline loops: CDR1 SGHNT, CDR2 YYREEE (reference sequence). The CDR3 extends over 13 amino acids. CDR3 in amino acids: CASSLTGGNTIYF. Here the CDR3 DNA reads TGTGCCAGCAGCTTGACAGGTGGAAACACCATATATTTT.